The rows below give T cell receptor beta chains drawn from one sample of a study of blood T cell repertoires in COVID-19. Only in-frame clones appear in the TCRdb table, and some are missing; sequencing was by immunoSEQ multiplex PCR. The sample lists more than 85,000 clones, around 90% occurring once. Sample: peripheral blood. The receptors shown here come from a human donor in a cohort sampled during active COVID-19. CDR3s include the opening cysteine and the closing phenylalanine or tryptophan. D genes are given only for firm matches. Only part of the rows carry a size: once, few, many, or a class if the clone is expanded.

clone_size,d_call,j_call,v_call,cdr3_aa,cdr3_nt
-,-,TRBJ2-2,TRBV12-3/TRBV12-4,CASKEGGELFF,TGTGCCAGCAAAGAGGGCGGGGAGCTGTTTTTT
-,-,TRBJ1-2,TRBV5-6,CASSLGRVPFYGYTF,TGTGCCAGCAGCTTGGGACGGGTCCCCTTCTATGGCTACACCTTC
once,-,TRBJ1-5,TRBV25-1,CASRQGNQPQHF,TGTGCCAGCAGACAGGGCAATCAGCCCCAGCATTTT
-,TRBD2,TRBJ2-1,TRBV7-9,CASSFTRTSVSSYNEQFF,TGTGCCAGCAGCTTCACGAGGACTAGCGTCAGCTCCTACAATGAGCAGTTCTTC
-,TRBD1,TRBJ1-6,TRBV28,CASSLSGGSLHF,TGTGCCAGCAGTTTATCAGGGGGCTCCCTCCACTTT
-,TRBD1,TRBJ2-2,TRBV5-4,CASSSRVSGQGTTGELFF,TGTGCCAGCAGCTCTAGGGTTTCGGGACAGGGGACCACCGGGGAGCTGTTTTTT
-,-,TRBJ2-3,TRBV6-4,CASSEASSGTDTQYF,TGTGCCAGCAGTGAGGCTAGCTCAGGCACAGATACGCAGTATTTT
-,TRBD2,TRBJ2-5,TRBV13,CASSTREGFETQYF,TGTGCCAGCAGCACCCGGGAGGGGTTCGAGACCCAGTACTTC
once,TRBD1,TRBJ1-2,TRBV5-4,CASSLEWGTGIYGYTF,TGTGCCAGCAGCTTGGAGTGGGGGACAGGGATCTATGGCTACACCTTC
-,-,TRBJ2-7,TRBV5-1,CASSLGRLYEQYF,TGCGCCAGCAGCTTGGGCAGGTTGTACGAGCAGTACTTC
medium-sized,-,TRBJ2-1,TRBV19,CASSPSTEYNEQFF,TGTGCCAGTAGTCCATCGACAGAGTACAATGAGCAGTTCTTC
-,TRBD2,TRBJ2-5,TRBV5-4,CASSVGTSGSETQYF,TGTGCCAGCAGCGTAGGGACTAGCGGGTCGGAGACCCAGTACTTC
-,TRBD2,TRBJ2-2,TRBV7-2,CASSLSGSRAGELFF,TGTGCCAGCAGCCTTAGCGGGAGTAGGGCCGGGGAGCTGTTTTTT
-,TRBD2,TRBJ2-1,TRBV29-1,CSVSSGRFVGNEQFF,TGCAGCGTGTCTAGCGGGAGATTTGTAGGGAATGAGCAGTTCTTC
-,-,TRBJ2-1,TRBV7-7,CASSLSSDSSYNEQFF,TGTGCCAGCAGCTTATCTAGCGATAGCTCCTACAATGAGCAGTTCTTC
-,-,TRBJ2-1,TRBV10-3,CAISDSPSARRKYNEQFF,TGTGCCATCAGTGACTCCCCCTCGGCCAGGAGGAAATACAATGAGCAGTTCTTC
-,-,TRBJ1-1,TRBV30,CAWNFHGGLGVTEAFF,TGTGCCTGGAATTTTCATGGTGGGCTGGGTGTCACTGAAGCTTTCTTT
-,-,TRBJ2-7,TRBV5-6,CASSQAMSGEQYF,TGTGCCAGCAGCCAGGCCATGAGTGGAGAGCAGTACTTC
-,-,TRBJ2-3,TRBV6-6,CASKSGSTDTQYF,TGTGCCAGCAAGAGCGGGAGCACAGATACGCAGTATTTT
-,-,TRBJ1-1,TRBV6-2/TRBV6-3,CASSYAGPNTEAFF,TGTGCCAGCAGTTACGCGGGACCGAACACTGAAGCTTTCTTT
-,TRBD1,TRBJ1-4,TRBV7-9,CASSLSGQGNEKLFF,TGTGCCAGCAGCTTGTCGGGACAGGGTAATGAAAAACTGTTTTTT
-,-,TRBJ2-7,TRBV9,CASSSTNEQYF,TGTGCCAGCTCTAGTACCAACGAGCAGTACTTC
-,TRBD1,TRBJ2-6,TRBV10-1,CASIPPRQGASGANVLTF,TGCGCCAGCATTCCTCCGCGACAGGGGGCTTCTGGGGCCAACGTCCTGACTTTC
-,TRBD1,TRBJ2-7,TRBV3-1/TRBV3-2,CASSRDRWYEQYF,TGTGCCAGCAGCCGGGACAGGTGGTACGAGCAGTACTTC
-,TRBD1,TRBJ2-4,TRBV10-1,CASSHRGNIQYF,TGCGCCAGCAGCCACAGGGGAAACATTCAGTACTTC
-,TRBD2,TRBJ2-7,TRBV29-1,CSVVTPWTSGRGYEQYF,TGCAGCGTTGTCACTCCCTGGACTAGCGGGAGAGGTTACGAGCAGTACTTC
-,TRBD2,TRBJ2-3,TRBV27,CASSSRLAKSTDTQYF,TGTGCCAGCAGTTCGAGACTAGCAAAGAGCACAGATACGCAGTATTTT
-,-,TRBJ1-2,TRBV18,CASSKPGNNYGYTF,TGTGCCAGCTCCAAGCCAGGGAATAACTATGGCTACACCTTC
-,TRBD1,TRBJ1-1,TRBV6-1,CASSETGGEAFF,TGTGCCAGCAGTGAGACAGGGGGTGAAGCTTTCTTT
-,TRBD2,TRBJ2-5,TRBV5-4,CASSVGTSGSQETQYF,TGTGCCAGCAGCGTGGGGACTAGCGGGAGTCAAGAGACCCAGTACTTC
-,-,TRBJ2-2,TRBV11-2,CASSSRAGELFF,TGTGCCAGCAGCTCTCGGGCCGGGGAGCTGTTTTTT
-,-,TRBJ1-5,TRBV14,CASSQGAGQPQHF,TGTGCCAGCAGCCAAGGAGCGGGACAGCCCCAGCATTTT
-,-,TRBJ1-2,TRBV5-6,CASSRVNYGYTF,TGTGCCAGCAGTCGGGTTAACTATGGCTACACCTTC
-,-,TRBJ1-5,TRBV6-5,CASIPNQPRKPQHF,TGTGCCAGCATCCCTAACCAACCCAGGAAGCCCCAGCATTTT
-,-,TRBJ2-2,TRBV7-9,CASSSRGEYTGELFF,TGTGCCAGCAGCTCCCGGGGTGAATACACCGGGGAGCTGTTTTTT
many,TRBD2,TRBJ2-5,TRBV7-2,CASSLVTGQAGGVTQYF,TGTGCCAGCAGCTTAGTGACAGGGCAAGCGGGAGGGGTGACCCAGTACTTC
-,-,TRBJ2-7,TRBV11-1,CASSLEGPGHEQYF,TGTGCCAGCAGCTTAGAAGGCCCAGGCCACGAGCAGTACTTC
-,TRBD2,TRBJ2-3,TRBV5-4,CASSLAASGTLTDTQYF,TGTGCCAGCAGCTTGGCCGCTAGCGGGACCCTCACAGATACGCAGTATTTT
-,-,TRBJ2-7,TRBV2,CASTPLSSYEQYF,TGTGCCAGCACTCCCCTCAGCTCCTACGAGCAGTACTTC
-,TRBD2,TRBJ2-3,TRBV10-3,CATTSGSTDTQYF,TGTGCCACCACTAGCGGGAGCACAGATACGCAGTATTTT